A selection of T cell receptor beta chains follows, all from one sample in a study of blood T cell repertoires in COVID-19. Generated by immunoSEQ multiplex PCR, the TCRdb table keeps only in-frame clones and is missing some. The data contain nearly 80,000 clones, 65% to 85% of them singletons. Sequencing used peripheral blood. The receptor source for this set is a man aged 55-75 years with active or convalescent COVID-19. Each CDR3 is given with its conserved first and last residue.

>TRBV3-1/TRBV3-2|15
CASSPSSGGIGELFF
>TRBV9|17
CASSPIGGGSLTDTQYF
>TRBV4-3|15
CASSQARATNEKLFF
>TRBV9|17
CASSGAPVTSRLTEAFF
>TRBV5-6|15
CASSLPGGPTDTQYF
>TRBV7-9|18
CASSPPQEGRSHTGELFF
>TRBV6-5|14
CASRRETGAVGYTF
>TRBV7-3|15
CASSQSGGGTGELFF
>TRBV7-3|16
CASSLGTRVLPDTQYF
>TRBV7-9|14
CASLRDSNSYEQYF
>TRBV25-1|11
CASSRVTEAFF
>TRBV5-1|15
CASSLSGGTNEKLFF
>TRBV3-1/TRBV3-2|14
CASVGTGGTAEAFF
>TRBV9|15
CASRASGGSHNEQFF
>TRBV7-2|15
CASSLGLAGGGWKYF
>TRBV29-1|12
CSVYAGQETQYF
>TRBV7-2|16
CASSRRDRGPGETQYF
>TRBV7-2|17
CASTHLPLQGRNDEAFF
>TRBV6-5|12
CASSYPNSPLHF
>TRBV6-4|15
CASSREGGSYNEQFF
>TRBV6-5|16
CASSSGGSPMNTEAFF
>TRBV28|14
CASSLAGGTDTQYF
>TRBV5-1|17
CASRPGQGSPRGYGYTF
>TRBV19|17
CASSIGGTSGRQETQYF
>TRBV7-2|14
CASSTGQGTYEQYF
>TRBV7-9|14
CASSQDRGPEKLFF
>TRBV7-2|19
CASSRLGSGGPLSSYEQYF
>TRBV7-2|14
CASSLAWRTDTQYF
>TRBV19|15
CASRERGGYTGELFF
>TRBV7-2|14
CASSLERGNQPQHF
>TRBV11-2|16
CASSPLVSEKQETQYF
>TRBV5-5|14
CASSSGVMNTEAFF
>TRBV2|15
CASSASSPTKNIQYF
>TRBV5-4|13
CASSFEAGNEQFF
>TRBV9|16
CASSVNPERGSYEQYF
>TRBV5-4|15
CASSLDSVSGNTIYF
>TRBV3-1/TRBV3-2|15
CASSRREQGHTEAFF
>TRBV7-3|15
CASSPGGSSGNTIYF
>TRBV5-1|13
CASSPGGSQPQHF
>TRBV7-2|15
CASSFIAGGQQTQYF
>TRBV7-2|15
CASSLAGHRGETQYF
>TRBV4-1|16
CASSHGGARSGNTIYF
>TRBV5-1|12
CASSPTTGEKFF
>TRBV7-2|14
CASSAGQGTYEQYF
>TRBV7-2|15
CASSPRTGGGSPLHF
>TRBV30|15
CAWNRDRGNTGELFF
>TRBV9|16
CASSLGQGASTDTQYF
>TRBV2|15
CASSAGTGGDQPQHF
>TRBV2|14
CASRSTGDGNTIYF
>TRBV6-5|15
CASKTDRTTNEKLFF
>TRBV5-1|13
CASSSLQRDGYTF